The source of this T cell receptor beta chain is a study of control samples from healthy donors and cancer patients. This clone was observed a handful of times. V was shortened by 1 base and J by 5 bases, with 12 bases between the two germline ends. The V gene's germline CDR1 is SEHNR and CDR2 FQNEAQ (reference sequence). The CDR3 is made up of 16 amino acids. Sequencing used immunoSEQ multiplex PCR; TCRdb keeps in-frame clones, though not all of them. The sample includes approximately 70,000 clones, around nine tenths of them seen just once. The rearrangement links TRBV7-9 to TRBJ1-6; no firm D call. This clonotype originated in a man aged 55 to 70 with colorectal cancer. The sequencing input was PBMCs. The CDR3 sequence is CASSLGPPVDNSPLHF. The DNA of the CDR3 is TGTGCCAGCAGCTTAGGGCCCCCGGTAGATAATTCACCCCTCCACTTT.